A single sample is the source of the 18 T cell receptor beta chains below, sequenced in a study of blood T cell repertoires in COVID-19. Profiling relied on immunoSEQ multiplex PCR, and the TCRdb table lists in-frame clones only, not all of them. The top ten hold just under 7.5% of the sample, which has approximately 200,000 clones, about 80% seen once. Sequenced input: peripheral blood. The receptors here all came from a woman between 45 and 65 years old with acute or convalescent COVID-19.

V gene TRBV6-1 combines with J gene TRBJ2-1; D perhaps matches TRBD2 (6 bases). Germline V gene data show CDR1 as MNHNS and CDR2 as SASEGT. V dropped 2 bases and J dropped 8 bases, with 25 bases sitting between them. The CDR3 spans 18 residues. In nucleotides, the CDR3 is TGTGCCAGCAGTGAAACGTCGGGTGGTCGGGGGTTGGTGGATGAGCAGTTCTTC. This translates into CASSETSGGRGLVDEQFF.

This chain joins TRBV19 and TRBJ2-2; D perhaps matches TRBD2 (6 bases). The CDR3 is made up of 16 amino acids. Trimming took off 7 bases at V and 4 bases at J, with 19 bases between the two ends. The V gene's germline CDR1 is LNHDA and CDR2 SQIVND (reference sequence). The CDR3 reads CASTPPLARSTGELFF. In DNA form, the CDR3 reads TGTGCCAGTACCCCCCCCCTAGCGAGGAGCACCGGGGAGCTGTTTTTT.

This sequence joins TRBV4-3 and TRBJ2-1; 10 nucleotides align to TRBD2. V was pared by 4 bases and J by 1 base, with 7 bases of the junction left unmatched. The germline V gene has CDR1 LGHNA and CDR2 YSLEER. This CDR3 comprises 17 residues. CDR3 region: CASSPGLAETSYNEQFF. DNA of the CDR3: TGCGCCAGCAGCCCAGGACTAGCGGAGACTTCCTACAATGAGCAGTTCTTC.

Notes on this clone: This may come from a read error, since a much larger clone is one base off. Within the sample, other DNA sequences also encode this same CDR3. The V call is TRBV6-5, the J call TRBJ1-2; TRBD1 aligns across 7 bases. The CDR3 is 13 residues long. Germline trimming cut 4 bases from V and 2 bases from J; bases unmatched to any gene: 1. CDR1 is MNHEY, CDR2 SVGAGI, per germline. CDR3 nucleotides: TGTGCCAGCAGTTCGGACAGGAACTATGGCTACACCTTC. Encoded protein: CASSSDRNYGYTF.

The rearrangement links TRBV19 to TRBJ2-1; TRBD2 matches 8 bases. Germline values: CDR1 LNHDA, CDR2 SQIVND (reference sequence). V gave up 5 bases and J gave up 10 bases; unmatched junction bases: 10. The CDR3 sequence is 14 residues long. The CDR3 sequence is CASSDGGALGEQFF. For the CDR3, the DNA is TGTGCCAGTAGTGACGGGGGGGCCCTTGGGGAGCAGTTCTTC.

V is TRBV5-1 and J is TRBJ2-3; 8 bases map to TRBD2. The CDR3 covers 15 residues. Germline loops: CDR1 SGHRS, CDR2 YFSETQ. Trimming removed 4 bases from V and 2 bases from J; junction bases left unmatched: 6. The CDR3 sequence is CASSGSSGPTDTQYF. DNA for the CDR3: TGCGCCAGCAGCGGGTCTAGCGGGCCCACAGATACGCAGTATTTT.

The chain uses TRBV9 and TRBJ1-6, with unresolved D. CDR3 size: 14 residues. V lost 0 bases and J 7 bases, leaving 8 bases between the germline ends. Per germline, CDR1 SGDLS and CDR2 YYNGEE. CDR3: CASSVVEANSPLHF. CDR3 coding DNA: TGTGCCAGCAGCGTAGTTGAAGCCAATTCACCCCTCCACTTT.

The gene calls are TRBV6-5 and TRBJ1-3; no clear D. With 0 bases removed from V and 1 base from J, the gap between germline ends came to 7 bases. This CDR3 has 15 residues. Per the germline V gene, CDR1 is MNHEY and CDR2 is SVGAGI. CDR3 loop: CASSYSGRSGNTIYF. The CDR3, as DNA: TGTGCCAGCAGTTACTCCGGCAGGTCTGGAAACACCATATATTTT.

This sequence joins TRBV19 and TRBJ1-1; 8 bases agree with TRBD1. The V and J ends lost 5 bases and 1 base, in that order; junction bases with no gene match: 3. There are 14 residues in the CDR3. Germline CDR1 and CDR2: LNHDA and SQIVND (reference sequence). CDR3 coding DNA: TGTGCCAGTAGTGCCGGACAGGGGAACACTGAAGCTTTCTTT. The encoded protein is CASSAGQGNTEAFF. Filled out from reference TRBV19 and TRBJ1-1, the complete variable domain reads DGGITQSPKYLFRKEGQNVTLSCEQNLNHDAMYWYRQDPGQGLRLIYYSQIVNDFQKGDIAEGYSVSREKKESFPLTVTSAQKNPTAFYLCASSAGQGNTEAFFGQGTRLTVV.

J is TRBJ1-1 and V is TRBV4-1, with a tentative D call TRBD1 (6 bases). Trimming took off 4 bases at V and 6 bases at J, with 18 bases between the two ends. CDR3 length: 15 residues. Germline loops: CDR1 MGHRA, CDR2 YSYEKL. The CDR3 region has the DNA TGCGCCAGCAGCCTTCTGGGGGCTGAGGGATCTGAAGCTTTCTTT. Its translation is CASSLLGAEGSEAFF.

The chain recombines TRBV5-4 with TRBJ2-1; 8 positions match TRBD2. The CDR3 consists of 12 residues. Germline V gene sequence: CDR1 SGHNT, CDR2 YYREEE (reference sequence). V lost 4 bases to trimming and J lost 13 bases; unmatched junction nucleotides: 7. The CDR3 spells CASSPGGPLQFF. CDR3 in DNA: TGTGCCAGCAGCCCGGGGGGGCCGCTTCAGTTCTTC.

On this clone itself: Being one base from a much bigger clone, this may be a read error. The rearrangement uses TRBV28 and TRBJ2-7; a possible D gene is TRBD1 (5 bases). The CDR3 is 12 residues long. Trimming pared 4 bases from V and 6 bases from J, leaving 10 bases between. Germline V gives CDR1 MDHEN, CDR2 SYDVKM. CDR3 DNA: TGTGCCAGCAGTTCCCCAGGGCTCGAGCAGTACTTC. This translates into CASSSPGLEQYF. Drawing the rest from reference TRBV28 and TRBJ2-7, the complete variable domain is DVKVTQSSRYLVKRTGEKVFLECVQDMDHENMFWYRQDPGLGLRLIYFSYDVKMKEKGDIPEGYSVSREKKERFSLILESASTNQTSMYLCASSSPGLEQYFGPGTRLTVT.

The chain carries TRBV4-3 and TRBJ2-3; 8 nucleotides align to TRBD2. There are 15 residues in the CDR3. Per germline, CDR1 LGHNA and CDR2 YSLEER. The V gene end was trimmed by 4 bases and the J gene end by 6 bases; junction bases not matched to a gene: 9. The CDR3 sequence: CASSPGLGGWDTQYF. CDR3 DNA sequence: TGCGCCAGCAGCCCGGGACTAGGTGGTTGGGATACGCAGTATTTT.

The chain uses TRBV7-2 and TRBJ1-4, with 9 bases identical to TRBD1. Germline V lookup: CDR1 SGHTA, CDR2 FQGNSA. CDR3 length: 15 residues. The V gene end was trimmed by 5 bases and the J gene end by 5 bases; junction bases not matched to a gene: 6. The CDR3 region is CASSRPGQGNEKLFF. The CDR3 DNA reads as TGTGCCAGCAGCCGGCCGGGACAGGGAAATGAAAAACTGTTTTTT.

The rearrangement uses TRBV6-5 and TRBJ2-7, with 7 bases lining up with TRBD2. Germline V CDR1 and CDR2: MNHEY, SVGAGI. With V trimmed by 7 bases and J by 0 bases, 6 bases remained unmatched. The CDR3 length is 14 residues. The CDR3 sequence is CASTSPGGSYEQYF. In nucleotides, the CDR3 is TGTGCCAGCACCTCCCCGGGAGGCTCCTACGAGCAGTACTTC.

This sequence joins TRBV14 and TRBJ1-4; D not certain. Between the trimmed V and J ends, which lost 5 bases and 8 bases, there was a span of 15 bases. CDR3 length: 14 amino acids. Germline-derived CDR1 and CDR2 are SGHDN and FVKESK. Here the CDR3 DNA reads TGTGCCAGCAGCTCAGGTGACCCTGGCGAAAAACTGTTTTTT. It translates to CASSSGDPGEKLFF.

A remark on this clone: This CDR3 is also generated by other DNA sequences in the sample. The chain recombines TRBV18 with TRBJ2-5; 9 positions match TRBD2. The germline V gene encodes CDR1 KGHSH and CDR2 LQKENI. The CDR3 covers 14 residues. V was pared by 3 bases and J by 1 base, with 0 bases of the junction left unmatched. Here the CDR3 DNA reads TGTGCCAGCTCACCGACTAGCGGCCAAGAGACCCAGTACTTC. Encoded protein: CASSPTSGQETQYF.

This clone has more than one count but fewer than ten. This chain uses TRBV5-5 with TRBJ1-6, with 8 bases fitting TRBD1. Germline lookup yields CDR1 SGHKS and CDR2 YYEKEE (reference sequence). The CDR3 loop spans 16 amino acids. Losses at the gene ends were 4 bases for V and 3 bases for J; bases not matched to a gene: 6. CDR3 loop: CASSGRDRGYNSPLHF. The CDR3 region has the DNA TGTGCCAGCAGCGGACGAGACAGGGGCTATAATTCACCCCTCCACTTT.